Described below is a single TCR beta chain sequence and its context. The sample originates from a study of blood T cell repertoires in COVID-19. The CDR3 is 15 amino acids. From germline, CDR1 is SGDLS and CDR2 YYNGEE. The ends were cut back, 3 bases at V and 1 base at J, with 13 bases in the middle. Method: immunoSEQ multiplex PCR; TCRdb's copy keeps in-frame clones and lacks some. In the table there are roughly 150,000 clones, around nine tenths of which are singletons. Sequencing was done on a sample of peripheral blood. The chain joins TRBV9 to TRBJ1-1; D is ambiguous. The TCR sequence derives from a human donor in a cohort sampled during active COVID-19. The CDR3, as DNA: TGTGCCAGCAGCGAGGCGGGAGGATCGAACACTGAAGCTTTCTTT. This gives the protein CASSEAGGSNTEAFF.